Listed below are T cell receptor beta chains from one sample, sequenced in a study of blood T cell repertoires in COVID-19. Clones were read by immunoSEQ multiplex PCR, and TCRdb kept only the in-frame ones, dropping some. This table holds about 190,000 clones, roughly four fifths found once. Sample: peripheral blood. These receptors all stem from a man aged 45 to 65 who had recovered from COVID-19. Both conserved end residues are part of each CDR3. D genes are given only for firm matches. The size of a clone is reported for some rows only, either as once, few or many, or as a class for expanded clones.

D | J | size | V | DNA | CDR3
NA | TRBJ2-7 | NA | TRBV5-4 | TGTGCCAGCAGCTTTAATAGTCCGGAGCAGTACTTC | CASSFNSPEQYF
TRBD1 | TRBJ1-2 | NA | TRBV18 | TGTGCCAGCTCACCACCGACAGGGAGGCATGGCTACACCTTC | CASSPPTGRHGYTF
TRBD2 | TRBJ2-7 | NA | TRBV10-1 | TGCGCCAGCAGGGGGGGGACTAGCGGGCCACAGTACTTC | CASRGGTSGPQYF
NA | TRBJ1-5 | few | TRBV10-1 | TGCGCCAGCAGTGAGTACACAGGGAAGGATCAGCCCCAGCATTTT | CASSEYTGKDQPQHF
NA | TRBJ2-2 | few | TRBV6-5 | TGTGCCAGCAGTTACTCAGCGACAGGCTGGTCCGGGGAGCTGTTTTTT | CASSYSATGWSGELFF
NA | TRBJ2-5 | NA | TRBV5-1 | TGCGCCAGCAGCTTGCTACAGGGCGGGGAGACCCAGTACTTC | CASSLLQGGETQYF
TRBD1 | TRBJ2-3 | NA | TRBV6-5 | TGTGCCAGCAGGATCCGACAGGGGCACACAGATACGCAGTATTTT | CASRIRQGHTDTQYF
TRBD1 | TRBJ1-5 | NA | TRBV6-5 | TGTGCCAGCGACAAGGGGGCAGGTAATCAGCCCCAGCATTTT | CASDKGAGNQPQHF
TRBD1 | TRBJ2-3 | NA | TRBV9 | TGTGCCAGCAGCGGACCCGGGACAGGAGATTTTGTAAGCACAGATACGCAGTATTTT | CASSGPGTGDFVSTDTQYF
NA | TRBJ2-3 | NA | TRBV18 | TGTGCCAGCTCACCCAGTTTGTCGAACACAGATACGCAGTATTTT | CASSPSLSNTDTQYF
NA | TRBJ1-1 | once | TRBV4-1 | TGCGCCAGCAGCCAACAGGGGATGGGGTACACTGAAGCTTTCTTT | CASSQQGMGYTEAFF
TRBD1 | TRBJ1-2 | NA | TRBV4-2 | TGTGCCAGCAGCCAACCTTCAGGGGGCCCGGCTAACTATGGCTACACCTTC | CASSQPSGGPANYGYTF
TRBD2 | TRBJ2-1 | NA | TRBV4-1 | TGCGCCAGCAGTCGTCTTCTAGCGGGAGTCGACAATGAGCAGTTCTTC | CASSRLLAGVDNEQFF
NA | TRBJ1-5 | NA | TRBV3-1/TRBV3-2 | TGTGCCAGCAGCCAACGAGTCCATTTTTATAGCAATCAGCCCCAGCATTTT | CASSQRVHFYSNQPQHF
NA | TRBJ2-7 | NA | TRBV9 | TGTGCCAGCAGCGTAGGGGACTCACCGATATACTCCTACGAGCAGTACTTC | CASSVGDSPIYSYEQYF